Following are 19 T cell receptor beta chains from one sample sequenced in a study of OX40 agonist ivuxolimab in advanced cancers. Assay used: immunoSEQ multiplex PCR; TCRdb lists only in-frame clones, some missing. Of tens of thousands of clones in the sample, approximately 90% were seen once. This material consisted of CD4+ or CD8+ T cells sorted from blood, taken in a trial of the OX40 agonist ivuxolimab. These receptors originate from an adult with an advanced solid tumor such as melanoma, head and neck, liver or kidney cancer.

The gene calls are TRBV18 and TRBJ2-6; 7 nucleotides agree with TRBD1. After removal of 3 bases from V and 3 bases from J, the junction contained 11 bases not matched to a gene. The V gene's germline CDR1 is KGHSH and CDR2 LQKENI. There are 18 residues in the CDR3. The CDR3 sequence is CASSPGQLGPIGANVLTF. Here the CDR3 DNA reads TGTGCCAGCTCACCGGGACAGCTCGGCCCAATTGGGGCCAACGTCCTGACTTTC.

J is TRBJ2-7 and V is TRBV18; a possible D gene is TRBD2 (6 bases). V was shortened by 2 bases and J by 3 bases, with 8 bases between the two germline ends. There are 13 residues in the CDR3. Germline CDR1 and CDR2: KGHSH and LQKENI. In DNA, the CDR3 is TGTGCCAGCTCACCAGGCGGGGTCTACGAGCAGTACTTC. Amino acids: CASSPGGVYEQYF.

V is TRBV6-5 and J is TRBJ1-2; the D gene is possibly TRBD1 (5 bases). The CDR3 is 13 residues long. Germline V gene sequence: CDR1 MNHEY, CDR2 SVGAGI. The V gene lost 7 bases and the J gene lost 6 bases, with 15 bases spanning the gap. CDR3 sequence (DNA): TGTGCCAGCACTCGTTTTCAGGGAGATGGCTACACCTTC. This gives the protein CASTRFQGDGYTF.

V is TRBV18 and J is TRBJ2-6; D uncertain. This CDR3 contains 13 residues. Germline V gene sequence: CDR1 KGHSH, CDR2 LQKENI. Deletions cut 3 bases from V and 2 bases from J, with 2 bases between. This CDR3 reads CASSPTGANVLTF. CDR3 bases: TGTGCCAGCTCACCCACTGGGGCCAACGTCCTGACTTTC.

The chain carries TRBV7-2 and TRBJ2-7; D is possibly TRBD1 (6 bases). The germline CDR1 and CDR2 sequences are SGHTA and FQGNSA. Between the trimmed V and J ends, which lost 5 bases and 2 bases, there was a span of 13 bases. The CDR3 spans 14 residues. CDR3 amino acids: CASSGVEGAYEQYF. Here the CDR3 DNA reads TGTGCCAGCAGCGGCGTAGAGGGGGCCTACGAGCAGTACTTC.

The chain uses TRBV11-3 and TRBJ2-2, with D possibly matching TRBD2 (6 bases). CDR1 is SGHNT, CDR2 YENEEA, per germline. The CDR3 spans 15 residues. The germline V and J ends were trimmed by 1 base and 6 bases, with 12 bases remaining between them. The CDR3 sequence is CASSLGGREAGELFF. For the CDR3, the DNA is TGTGCCAGCAGCTTAGGGGGAAGGGAGGCCGGGGAGCTGTTTTTT.

V is TRBV4-1 and J is TRBJ2-1; 11 bases are shared with TRBD2. With 2 bases clipped from V and 4 bases from J, the junction kept 7 bases outside the gene matches. The CDR3 covers 17 residues. Germline CDR1 is MGHRA and CDR2 is YSYEKL. In DNA form, the CDR3 reads TGCGCCAGCAGCCAACCACTACGACTAGCGGGGTACAATGAGCAGTTCTTC. Amino acids: CASSQPLRLAGYNEQFF.

The chain carries TRBV6-5 and TRBJ2-3, with TRBD1 matching 8 bases. Germline CDR1 and CDR2: MNHEY and SVGAGI. This CDR3 spans 15 amino acids. Losses at the gene ends were 5 bases for V and 1 base for J; bases not matched to a gene: 5. In DNA, the CDR3 is TGTGCCAGCAGTCGCGGACAGGGTGGCACAGATACGCAGTATTTT. It codes for CASSRGQGGTDTQYF.

The rearrangement uses TRBV5-5 and TRBJ1-1; D is unclear. The CDR3 runs 12 residues. Germline CDR1 SGHKS, CDR2 YYEKEE (reference sequence). V was trimmed by 4 bases and J by 7 bases, leaving 11 bases between them. The CDR3 DNA sequence: TGTGCCAGCAGCACAATTAAGGGTGAAGCTTTCTTT. Amino acid sequence: CASSTIKGEAFF.

V is TRBV7-9 and J is TRBJ2-5; 10 bases agree with TRBD2. The CDR3 is 18 residues long. Looked up from germline, CDR1 is SEHNR and CDR2 is FQNEAQ (reference sequence). V shed 4 bases and J 5 bases; nucleotides not matched to a gene: 16. The CDR3 sequence is CASSSPTSGHVLIETQYF. The CDR3 DNA is TGTGCCAGCAGCTCCCCGACTAGCGGGCACGTCTTGATCGAGACCCAGTACTTC.

The chain combines TRBV7-8 with TRBJ2-5; tentative D call: TRBD1 (6 bases). With 4 bases removed from V and 7 bases from J, the gap between germline ends came to 19 bases. Germline V gene data show CDR1 as SGHVS and CDR2 as FQNEAQ. The CDR3 spans 15 residues. CDR3 sequence reads: CASSSRRQVYVTQYF. The DNA for the CDR3 is TGTGCCAGCAGCTCCCGCCGACAGGTTTATGTGACCCAGTACTTC.

The genes are TRBV6-6 and TRBJ1-1, with 7 bases matching TRBD1. J lost 5 bases, V lost 6 bases, and 12 bases had no gene match. CDR1 MNHNY and CDR2 SVGAGI come from the germline V gene (reference sequence). The CDR3 spans 15 residues. The CDR3 is CASRPPQGKQTEAFF. As DNA, the CDR3 is TGTGCCAGCAGGCCACCACAGGGGAAACAGACTGAAGCTTTCTTT.

The chain carries TRBV25-1 and TRBJ1-3; D remains unclear. V lost 3 bases and J 6 bases, leaving 15 bases between the germline ends. Germline CDR1 reads MGHDK; CDR2 reads SYGVNS. There are 15 residues in the CDR3. CDR3 residues: CASSEFASLPNTIYF. The CDR3 DNA reads as TGTGCCAGCAGTGAGTTCGCGTCTCTCCCAAACACCATATATTTT.

This clone was found once. The CDR3 spells CASSPGGQGPYEQYF. The CDR3 nucleotides read TGTGCCAGCAGCCCCGGTGGTCAGGGCCCCTACGAGCAGTACTTC. The chain has TRBV11-3 and TRBJ2-7; possible D gene TRBD1, 5 bases. Germline CDR1 reads SGHNT; CDR2 reads YENEEA. CDR3 size: 15 residues. The V and J ends lost 5 bases and 2 bases respectively, with 16 bases between them.

V and J are TRBV19 and TRBJ1-6, with 7 nucleotides matching TRBD1. CDR3 length equals 14 residues. Germline trimming cut 8 bases from V and 5 bases from J; bases unmatched to any gene: 6. CDR1 is LNHDA, CDR2 SQIVND, per germline (reference sequence). The CDR3, as DNA: TGTGCCAGTGGGCCGGGACAGCATAATTCACCCCTCCACTTT. Protein sequence: CASGPGQHNSPLHF.

A note on this clone: Within the sample, other DNA sequences also encode this same CDR3. The CDR3 sequence: CASSLERNTEAFF. DNA of the CDR3: TGTGCCAGCAGCTTAGAGCGGAACACTGAAGCTTTCTTT. V and J are TRBV7-2 and TRBJ1-1; D call uncertain. In germline, CDR1 is SGHTA, CDR2 FQGNSA. V shed 1 base and J shed 1 base, with 4 bases lying between them. The CDR3 is 13 residues long.

J is TRBJ2-7 and V is TRBV21-1; the D call in the table, TRBD1, was not verified against the DNA. TRBV21-1 is listed as a pseudogene. The CDR3 is 15 residues long. The CDR3: CASSLGKRGNYEQYF. DNA of the CDR3: TGTGCCAGCAGCCTGGGGAAGAGGGGGAACTACGAGCAGTACTTC.

The chain recombines TRBV11-2 with TRBJ1-4, with 8 positions matching TRBD1. Per germline, CDR1 SGHAT and CDR2 FQNNGV. The V and J ends lost 4 bases and 8 bases, in that order; junction bases with no gene match: 6. This CDR3 is 14 amino acids long. CDR3 residues: CASSSGQGEEKLFF. DNA for the CDR3: TGTGCCAGCAGCTCTGGACAGGGCGAGGAAAAACTGTTTTTT.

The gene calls are TRBV6-6 and TRBJ1-5; no firm D call. This CDR3 spans 14 amino acids. With 4 bases removed from V and 5 bases from J, the gap between germline ends came to 12 bases. Germline assignment: CDR1 MNHNY and CDR2 SVGAGI (reference sequence). The CDR3 region is CASSSTSRDQPQHF. In nucleotides, the CDR3 is TGTGCCAGCAGTTCGACATCTCGGGATCAGCCCCAGCATTTT.